These 12 T cell receptor beta chains came from one sample sequenced in a study of cytomegalovirus exposure and HLA in healthy donors (dated by TCRdb to about 2017). Library construction relied on the immunoSEQ multiplex PCR assay. This is the immuneACCESS table as TCRdb keeps it, with only in-frame sequences that have V and J called. A part of the clones is gone; compared with another copy, unresolved V genes explain less than half, and the rest is unexplained. Present in this sample are around 52,000 clones, 88% of which were seen just once. Approximately 6.4% of the sample goes to the ten largest clones. Sequenced material: PBMCs. Receptor source: a woman aged 25 to 39 in good health and CMV-seronegative.

CDR3 sequence reads: CASSLGRTGGEKLFF. For the CDR3, the DNA is TGTGCCAGCAGCTTGGGACGGACGGGGGGAGAAAAACTGTTTTTT. This chain connects TRBV5-6 to TRBJ1-4, with D tentatively TRBD1 (5 bases). Trimming removed 0 bases from V and 8 bases from J, with 14 bases in between. This CDR3 has 15 amino acids. Per the germline V gene, CDR1 is SGHDT and CDR2 is YYEEEE.

V gene TRBV29-1 combines with J gene TRBJ1-2; tentatively, D is TRBD1 (5 bases). The germline V gene has CDR1 SQVTM and CDR2 ANQGSEA. CDR3 length: 12 residues. The ends were cut back, 4 bases at V and 4 bases at J, with 10 bases in the middle. In DNA form, the CDR3 reads TGCAGCGTTGCAGGGCTTGCCTATGGCTACACCTTC. Its translation: CSVAGLAYGYTF.

This chain joins TRBV19 and TRBJ1-1; TRBD1 might be the D (6 bases). V shed 5 bases and J shed 4 bases, with 14 bases lying between them. CDR3 length: 14 residues. Germline CDR1 is LNHDA and CDR2 is SQIVND (reference sequence). The CDR3 region is CASSPDREITEAFF. The DNA of the CDR3 is TGTGCCAGTAGTCCGGACAGAGAAATCACTGAAGCTTTCTTT.

This clone was seen just once. The chain links TRBV5-1 to TRBJ2-3, with D maybe TRBD2 (6 bases). The CDR3 sequence is 17 residues long. Per germline, CDR1 SGHRS and CDR2 YFSETQ. Between the trimmed V and J ends, which lost 3 bases and 1 base, there was a span of 18 bases. The DNA of the CDR3 is TGCGCCAGCAGCTCGGGCGGGAATTATTTACGCACAGATACGCAGTATTTT. It is translated as CASSSGGNYLRTDTQYF.

The chain couples TRBV9 to TRBJ1-5; D gene uncertain. Germline V gene lookup returns CDR1 SGDLS and CDR2 YYNGEE. V dropped 4 bases and J dropped 0 bases, with 11 bases sitting between them. The CDR3 is 15 residues long. The CDR3 region has the DNA TGTGCCAGCAGCCCCGGTATCAATAGCAATCAGCCCCAGCATTTT. Translated, it gives CASSPGINSNQPQHF.

The chain is built from TRBV25-1 and TRBJ2-7, with 7 bases aligning to TRBD1. Losses at the gene ends were 6 bases for V and 3 bases for J; bases not matched to a gene: 5. The CDR3 sequence is 13 residues long. Germline V gene lookup returns CDR1 MGHDK and CDR2 SYGVNS. The CDR3 coding sequence is TGTGCCAGCAGAGAAACAGGGGACTACGAGCAGTACTTC. Its translation: CASRETGDYEQYF.

This chain joins TRBV30 and TRBJ1-2; 8 bases align to TRBD1. The CDR3 extends over 13 amino acids. CDR1 is GTSNPN, CDR2 SVGIG, per germline (reference sequence). J was trimmed by 2 bases and V by 5 bases; bases with no gene match: 4. CDR3 DNA: TGTGCCTGGGAAACAGGGGGAAACTATGGCTACACCTTC. This translates into CAWETGGNYGYTF.

The CDR3 protein is CASSLSPPGALNTEAFF. The CDR3, as DNA: TGTGCCAGCAGTTTATCCCCCCCAGGGGCCTTGAACACTGAAGCTTTCTTT. This chain joins TRBV27 and TRBJ1-1, with a weak D call TRBD1 (6 bases). Germline CDR1 reads MNHEY; CDR2 reads SMNVEV (reference sequence). V lost 0 bases to trimming and J lost 0 bases, with 14 bases between them. This CDR3 spans 17 amino acids.

The rearrangement uses TRBV28 and TRBJ2-7, with 12 nucleotides matching TRBD1. The CDR3 loop spans 14 amino acids. The germline gives CDR1 MDHEN, CDR2 SYDVKM. V trimming: 8 bases; J trimming: 7 bases; junction bases outside the gene matches: 9. CDR3 sequence: CASYFGTGGGEQYF. DNA of the CDR3: TGTGCCAGCTATTTCGGGACAGGGGGCGGAGAGCAGTACTTC. The full variable domain, its missing parts supplied by reference TRBV28 and TRBJ2-7, is DVKVTQSSRYLVKRTGEKVFLECVQDMDHENMFWYRQDPGLGLRLIYFSYDVKMKEKGDIPEGYSVSREKKERFSLILESASTNQTSMYLCASYFGTGGGEQYFGPGTRLTVT.

The CDR3 nucleotides are TGTGCCAGCAGTGCACCGGGACAGGGGAAAAGGGAAGCTTTCTTT. Protein product: CASSAPGQGKREAFF. The chain joins TRBV28 to TRBJ1-1, with 10 positions matching TRBD1. Germline V gene data show CDR1 as MDHEN and CDR2 as SYDVKM. V shed 5 bases, J shed 8 bases, and the junction held 11 bases outside the gene matches. This CDR3 has 15 amino acids.

This CDR3 reads CASSVLAGAWNEQFF. The CDR3 DNA sequence: TGTGCCAGCAGTGTCCTAGCGGGAGCCTGGAATGAGCAGTTCTTC. J is TRBJ2-1 and V is TRBV6-4, with 10 bases identical to TRBD2. CDR1 is MRHNA, CDR2 SNTAGT, per germline. Germline trimming cut 4 bases from V and 7 bases from J; bases unmatched to any gene: 7. CDR3 length equals 15 residues.

This chain joins TRBV9 and TRBJ2-7; weak D call: TRBD1 (6 bases). Germline assignment: CDR1 SGDLS and CDR2 YYNGEE. The V end lost 0 bases, the J end lost 3 bases, and 7 bases lay between the germline ends. The CDR3 length is 13 residues. CDR3 coding DNA: TGTGCCAGCAGCGTAGACAGGGACTACGAGCAGTACTTC. This codes for CASSVDRDYEQYF.